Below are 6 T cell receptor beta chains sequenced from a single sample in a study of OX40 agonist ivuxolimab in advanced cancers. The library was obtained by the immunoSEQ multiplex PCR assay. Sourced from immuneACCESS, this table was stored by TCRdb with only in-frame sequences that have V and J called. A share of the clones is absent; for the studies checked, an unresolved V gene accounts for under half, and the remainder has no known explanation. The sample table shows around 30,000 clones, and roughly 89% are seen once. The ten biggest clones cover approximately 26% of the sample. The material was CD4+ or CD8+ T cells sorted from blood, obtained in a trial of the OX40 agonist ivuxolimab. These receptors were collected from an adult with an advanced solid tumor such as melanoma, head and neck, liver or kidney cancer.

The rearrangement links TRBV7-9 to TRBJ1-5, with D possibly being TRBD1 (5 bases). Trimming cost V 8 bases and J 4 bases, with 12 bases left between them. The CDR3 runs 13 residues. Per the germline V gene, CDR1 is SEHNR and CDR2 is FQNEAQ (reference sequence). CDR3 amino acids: CASSRAGNQPQHF. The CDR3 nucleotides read TGTGCCAGCTCAAGGGCAGGGAATCAGCCCCAGCATTTT.

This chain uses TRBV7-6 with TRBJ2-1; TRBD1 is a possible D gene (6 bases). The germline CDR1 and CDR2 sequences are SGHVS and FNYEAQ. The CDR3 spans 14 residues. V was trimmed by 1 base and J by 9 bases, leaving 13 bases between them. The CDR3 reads CASSLGETGGEQFF. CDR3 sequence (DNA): TGTGCCAGCAGCTTAGGAGAGACAGGCGGTGAGCAGTTCTTC.

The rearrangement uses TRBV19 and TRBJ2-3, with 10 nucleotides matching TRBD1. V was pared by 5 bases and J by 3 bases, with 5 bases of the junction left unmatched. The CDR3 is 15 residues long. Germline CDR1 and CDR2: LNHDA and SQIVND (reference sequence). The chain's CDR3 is CASSPDRGLTDTQYF. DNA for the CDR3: TGTGCCAGTAGTCCCGACAGGGGGCTAACAGATACGCAGTATTTT.

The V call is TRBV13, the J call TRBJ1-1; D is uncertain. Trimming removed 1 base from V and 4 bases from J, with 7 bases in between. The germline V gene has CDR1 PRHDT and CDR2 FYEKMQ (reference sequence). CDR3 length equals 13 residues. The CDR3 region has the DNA TGTGCCAGCAGCTTAGATAGGGTCACTGAAGCTTTCTTT. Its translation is CASSLDRVTEAFF.

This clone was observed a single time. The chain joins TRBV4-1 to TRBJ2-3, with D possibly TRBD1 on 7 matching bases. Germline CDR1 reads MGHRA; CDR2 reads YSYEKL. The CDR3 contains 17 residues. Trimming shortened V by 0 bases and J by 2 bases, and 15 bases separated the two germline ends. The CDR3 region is CASSQELAGGYTDTQYF. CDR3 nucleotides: TGCGCCAGCAGCCAAGAGTTGGCAGGGGGGTACACAGATACGCAGTATTTT.

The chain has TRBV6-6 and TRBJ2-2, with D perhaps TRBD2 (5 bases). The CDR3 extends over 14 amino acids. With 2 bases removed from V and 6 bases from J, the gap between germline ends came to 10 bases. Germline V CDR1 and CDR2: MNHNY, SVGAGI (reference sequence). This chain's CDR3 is CASSYRGSPGELFF. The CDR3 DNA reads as TGTGCCAGCAGTTACCGGGGTTCCCCCGGGGAGCTGTTTTTT.